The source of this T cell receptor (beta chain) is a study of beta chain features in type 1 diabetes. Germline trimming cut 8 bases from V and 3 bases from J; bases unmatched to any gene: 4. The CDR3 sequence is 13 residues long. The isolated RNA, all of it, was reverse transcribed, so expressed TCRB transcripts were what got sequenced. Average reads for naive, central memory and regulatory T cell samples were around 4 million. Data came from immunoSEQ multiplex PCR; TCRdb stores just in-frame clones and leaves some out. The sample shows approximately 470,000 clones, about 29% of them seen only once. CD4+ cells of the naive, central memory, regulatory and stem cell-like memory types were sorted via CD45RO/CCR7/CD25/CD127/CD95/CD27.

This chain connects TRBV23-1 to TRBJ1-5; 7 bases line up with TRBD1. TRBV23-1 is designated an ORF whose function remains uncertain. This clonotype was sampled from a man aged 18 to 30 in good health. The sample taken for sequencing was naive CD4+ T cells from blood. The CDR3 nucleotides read TGCGCCAGCTGGGGACAGTCCAATCAGCCCCAGCATTTT. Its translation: CASWGQSNQPQHF.